Following are 2 T cell receptor beta chains from one sample sequenced in a study of T-cell memory formation after mild COVID-19. In TCRdb, the 5' RACE reads were re-called with MiXCR into one record per CDR3 protein. Here the sample spans around 300,000 distinct CDR3 sequences, roughly 17% being singletons. Source material: PBMCs or a T cell subset sorted from them (not recorded which). The receptors come from a man between 18 and 35 years old who had mild COVID-19 (a few samples of this study predate the infection). Cell type and time point are not known.

This clonotype was picked up a small number of times. This is likely a read error, given that the CDR3 carries no conserved phenylalanine or tryptophan at its end. No DNA is shown, since the ends of the CDR3 on it are uncertain; the CDR3 is the one TCRdb lists. J is TRBJ2-5 and V is TRBV4-1; the DNA was not compared with TRBD2, the D call given in the table. The CDR3 is 8 amino acids in total, end residues counted. Per the germline V gene, CDR1 is MGHRA and CDR2 is YSYEKL. This CDR3 is CASSPLRD.

This clonotype has a handful of counts. The CDR3 loop reads CSASGRVLSNQPQHF. The CDR3 DNA reads TGCAGTGCTAGTGGCAGGGTCCTTAGCAATCAGCCCCAGCATTTT. The chain is built from TRBV20-1 and TRBJ1-5, with D possibly TRBD1 on 5 matching bases. There are 15 residues in the CDR3. Germline V gives CDR1 DFQATT, CDR2 SNEGSKA (reference sequence). The V gene lost 3 bases and the J gene lost 0 bases, with 12 bases spanning the gap.